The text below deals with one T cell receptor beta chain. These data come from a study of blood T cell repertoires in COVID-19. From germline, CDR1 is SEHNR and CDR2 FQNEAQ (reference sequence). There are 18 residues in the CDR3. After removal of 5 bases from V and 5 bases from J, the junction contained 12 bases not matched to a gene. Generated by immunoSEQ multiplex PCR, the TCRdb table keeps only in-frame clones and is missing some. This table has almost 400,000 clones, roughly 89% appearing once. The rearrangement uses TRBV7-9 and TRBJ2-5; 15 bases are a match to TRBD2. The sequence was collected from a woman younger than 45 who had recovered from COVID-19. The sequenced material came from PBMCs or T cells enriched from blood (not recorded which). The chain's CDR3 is CASSRRTSGRASGETQYF. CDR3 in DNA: TGTGCCAGCAGCCGACGGACTAGCGGGAGGGCCTCTGGGGAGACCCAGTACTTC. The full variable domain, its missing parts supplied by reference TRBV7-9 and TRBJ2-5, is DTGVSQNPRHKITKRGQNVTFRCDPISEHNRLYWYRQTLGQGPEFLTYFQNEAQLEKSRLLSDRFSAERPKGSFSTLEIQRTEQGDSAMYLCASSRRTSGRASGETQYFGPGTRLLVL.